This T cell receptor beta chain was documented in a study of blood T cells in healthy people across ages. The sample holds a few counts of this clonotype. Its ends do not fully match the called genes, so a read error is possible. The use of a sample-barcoded 5' primer and a J-beta primer mix characterized a second PCR of 7 to 11 cycles. Each of the cDNA molecules was tagged by a template-switch adaptor with 12 random nucleotides. MiXCR, run by TCRdb on the 5' RACE reads, gives a single entry per CDR3 protein. The data contain 550,000 to 800,000 distinct CDR3 sequences, about 30% of them seen just once; the ten biggest clones take up 15% to 19%. Germline assignment: CDR1 DFQATT and CDR2 SNEGSKA (reference sequence). The CDR3 loop spans 12 amino acids. Sample donors were healthy Caucasian individuals that came from Russia, aged roughly 6 to 90. Peripheral blood from each donor was collected in a volume of approximately 10 milliliters.

This rearrangement joins TRBV20-1 to TRBJ2-6; TRBD1 is a possible D gene (5 bases). Source material: blood. The receptor's source is a woman of 80 years or more in good health. The CDR3 protein is CSAVFGANVPTF. DNA for the CDR3: TGCAGTGCTGTCTTTGGGGCCAACGTCCCGACTTTC.